The 11 T cell receptor beta chains below were found in one sample sequenced in a study of blood T cell repertoires in COVID-19. Only in-frame clones appear in the TCRdb table, and some are missing; sequencing was by immunoSEQ multiplex PCR. This sample has some 63,000 clones, with 70% to 85% found just once. The sequenced material came from peripheral blood. These receptors all stem from a human donor in a cohort sampled during active COVID-19.

This clone turned up a few times. The gene calls are TRBV10-3 and TRBJ2-1, with a tentative D call TRBD1 (7 bases). Trimming removed 0 bases from V and 12 bases from J, with 15 bases in between. The CDR3 loop spans 14 amino acids. Per the germline V gene, CDR1 is ENHRY and CDR2 is SYGVKD. The CDR3 DNA reads TGTGCCATCAGTGAGTCGGAGGGGGCGGTTGGGCAGTTCTTC. It encodes CAISESEGAVGQFF.

The chain has TRBV5-5 and TRBJ2-5, with a weak D call TRBD1 (5 bases). The CDR3 runs 15 residues. V lost 0 bases to trimming and J lost 5 bases, with 14 bases between them. CDR1 and CDR2 (germline): SGHKS, YYEKEE (reference sequence). The CDR3 DNA is TGTGCCAGCAGCTTGGCCCTAAGGGGCGTTGAGACCCAGTACTTC. Translating it yields CASSLALRGVETQYF.

The J gene is TRBJ2-3, the V gene TRBV5-1, with 13 bases that match TRBD2. This CDR3 spans 17 amino acids. J lost 3 bases, V lost 3 bases, and 7 bases had no gene match. Germline lookup yields CDR1 SGHRS and CDR2 YFSETQ. The CDR3 region is CASSSRTSGSNTDTQYF. CDR3 in DNA: TGCGCCAGCAGCTCGAGGACTAGCGGGAGTAATACAGATACGCAGTATTTT. The variable domain in full, completed from reference TRBV5-1 and TRBJ2-3, reads KAGVTQTPRYLIKTRGQQVTLSCSPISGHRSVSWYQQTPGQGLQFLFEYFSETQRNKGNFPGRFSGRQFSNSRSEMNVSTLELGDSALYLCASSSRTSGSNTDTQYFGPGTRLTVL.

This clone was counted once. The rearrangement joins TRBV29-1 to TRBJ2-1; 8 positions agree with TRBD2. This CDR3 contains 14 residues. V lost 3 bases and J lost 7; bases outside the gene matches: 8. The germline V gene has CDR1 SQVTM and CDR2 ANQGSEA. This CDR3 is CSVDGTSFRNEQFF. The CDR3 coding sequence is TGCAGCGTTGACGGGACTAGTTTTAGGAATGAGCAGTTCTTC.

The genes are TRBV19 and TRBJ1-4, with TRBD1 as a possible D gene (5 bases). The CDR3 sequence is 16 residues long. The germline CDR1 and CDR2 sequences are LNHDA and SQIVND (reference sequence). V was cut by 9 bases and J by 7 bases, with 24 bases left in between. CDR3 nucleotide sequence: TGTGCCAGCGGGCCCGATCGACAGTACGCTGTTGAAAAACTGTTTTTT. Amino acid sequence: CASGPDRQYAVEKLFF.

As concerns this clone: Mismatch with germline at one junction end may stem from a read error. The chain uses TRBV29-1 and TRBJ1-2; weak D call: TRBD1 (5 bases). The length of the CDR3 is 13 residues. Germline V gene lookup returns CDR1 SQVTM and CDR2 ANQGSEA. The CDR3 here is CSVEGLGGNGYTF. In nucleotides, the CDR3 is TGCAGCGTCGAAGGGTTGGGGGGGAATGGCTACACCTTC.

CDR3 residues: CASRPGPQGSTEAFF. CDR3 DNA sequence: TGTGCCAGTAGGCCGGGACCGCAGGGGTCCACTGAAGCTTTCTTT. V and J are TRBV19 and TRBJ1-1; tentatively, D is TRBD1 (6 bases). This CDR3 has 15 amino acids. Germline loops: CDR1 LNHDA, CDR2 SQIVND (reference sequence). The germline V and J ends were trimmed by 6 bases and 4 bases, with 18 bases remaining between them.

In this sample, this clone turned up once. The chain has TRBV5-1 and TRBJ1-1; D unresolved. The CDR3 covers 15 residues. Trimming left V 4 bases short and J 4 bases short, with 17 bases between. Per germline, CDR1 SGHRS and CDR2 YFSETQ. The CDR3 bases are TGCGCCAGCAGCGGGTCGGGAGGGCTGGGCACTGAAGCTTTCTTT. Amino acid sequence: CASSGSGGLGTEAFF.

This clone came up once. The chain uses TRBV5-6 and TRBJ2-7; a weak D match, TRBD2 (6 bases). V lost 3 bases and J lost 6, with 16 bases in between. CDR3 length equals 14 residues. Germline V gene lookup returns CDR1 SGHDT and CDR2 YYEEEE. This chain's CDR3 is CASSWGDSRPEQYF. Written as DNA, the CDR3 is TGTGCCAGCAGCTGGGGGGACTCTCGGCCCGAGCAGTACTTC. Based on the CDR3 plus reference TRBV5-6 and TRBJ2-7, the full variable domain is DAGVTQSPTHLIKTRGQQVTLRCSPKSGHDTVSWYQQALGQGPQFIFQYYEEEERQRGNFPDRFSGHQFPNYSSELNVNALLLGDSALYLCASSWGDSRPEQYFGPGTRLTVT.

V usage is TRBV6-5 and J usage is TRBJ1-5; 7 bases agree with TRBD1. This CDR3 has 16 residues. CDR1 is MNHEY, CDR2 SVGAGI, per germline. V lost 4 bases and J lost 2; bases outside the gene matches: 8. This CDR3 is CASSLGDRAGNQPQHF. CDR3 bases: TGTGCCAGCAGTTTAGGGGACAGAGCAGGCAATCAGCCCCAGCATTTT.

This chain joins TRBV14 and TRBJ2-3; 7 nucleotides line up with TRBD2. V lost 4 bases to trimming and J lost 5 bases; unmatched junction nucleotides: 9. The CDR3 is 15 residues long. Germline V CDR1 and CDR2: SGHDN, FVKESK. The CDR3 DNA follows: TGTGCCAGCAGCCCGCGGGAGTATAGTATAGATACGCAGTATTTT. This gives the protein CASSPREYSIDTQYF.